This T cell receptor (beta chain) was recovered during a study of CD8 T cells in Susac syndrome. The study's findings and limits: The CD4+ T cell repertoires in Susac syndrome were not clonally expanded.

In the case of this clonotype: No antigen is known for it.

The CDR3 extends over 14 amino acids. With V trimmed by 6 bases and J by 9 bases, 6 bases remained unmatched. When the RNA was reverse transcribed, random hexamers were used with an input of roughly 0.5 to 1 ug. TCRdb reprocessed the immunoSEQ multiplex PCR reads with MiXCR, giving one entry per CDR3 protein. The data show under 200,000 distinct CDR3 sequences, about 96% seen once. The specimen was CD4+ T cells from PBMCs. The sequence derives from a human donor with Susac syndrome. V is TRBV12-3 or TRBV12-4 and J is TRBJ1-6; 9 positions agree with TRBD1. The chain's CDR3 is CASSSGTGFSPLHF. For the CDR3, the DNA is TGTGCCAGCAGCTCCGGGACAGGGTTTTCACCCCTCCACTTT.